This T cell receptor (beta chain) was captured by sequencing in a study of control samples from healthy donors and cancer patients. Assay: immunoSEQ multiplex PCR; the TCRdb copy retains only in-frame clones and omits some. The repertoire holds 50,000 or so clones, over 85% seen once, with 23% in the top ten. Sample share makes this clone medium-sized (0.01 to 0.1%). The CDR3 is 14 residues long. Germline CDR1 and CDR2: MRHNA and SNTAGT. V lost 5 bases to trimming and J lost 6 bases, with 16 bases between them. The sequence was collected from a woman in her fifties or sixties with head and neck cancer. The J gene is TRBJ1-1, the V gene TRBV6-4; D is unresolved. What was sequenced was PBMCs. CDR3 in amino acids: CASSPGFGRSEAFF. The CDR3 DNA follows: TGTGCCAGCAGTCCGGGATTTGGGAGGTCTGAAGCTTTCTTT.